Following are 28 T cell receptor beta chains from one sample sequenced in a study of blood T cell repertoires in COVID-19. Clones were sequenced by immunoSEQ multiplex PCR, and TCRdb holds only the in-frame ones, with some missing. The sample has under 45,000 clones; 60% to 85% are singletons. Sequencing was done on a sample of peripheral blood. All receptors derive from a man between 60 and 75 years old with active COVID-19.

The chain employs TRBV28 and TRBJ2-1, with a weak D call TRBD2 (6 bases). Deletions cut 6 bases from V and 10 bases from J, with 25 bases between. Germline V CDR1 and CDR2: MDHEN, SYDVKM. CDR3 length: 16 amino acids. CDR3 DNA sequence: TGTGCCAGCAGCTCCAAACGTGCGGGAAGGCTGGGGGAGCAGTTCTTC. Translation gives CASSSKRAGRLGEQFF.

This chain connects TRBV6-5 to TRBJ2-7, with 11 bases matching TRBD2. J was trimmed by 7 bases and V by 4 bases; bases with no gene match: 6. CDR1 and CDR2 from the germline V gene are MNHEY and SVGAGI. The CDR3 has 14 residues. CDR3 nucleotide sequence: TGTGCCAGCAGTTCTAGCGGGAGGAATGGGGAGCAGTACTTC. The encoded protein is CASSSSGRNGEQYF.

The chain uses TRBV6-5 and TRBJ1-5; 7 bases line up with TRBD1. The germline V gene encodes CDR1 MNHEY and CDR2 SVGAGI. J lost 2 bases, V lost 6 bases, and 7 bases had no gene match. The CDR3 sequence is 15 residues long. CDR3 sequence (DNA): TGTGCCAGCAGGATCGACAGGGATGGCAATCAGCCCCAGCATTTT. As protein: CASRIDRDGNQPQHF.

The chain combines TRBV18 with TRBJ2-7, with 8 bases identical to TRBD1. Germline V gene data show CDR1 as KGHSH and CDR2 as LQKENI. V shed 0 bases, J shed 2 bases, and the junction held 9 bases outside the gene matches. CDR3 length: 17 residues. The CDR3 DNA follows: TGTGCCAGCTCACCACCGCTTGGGACAGGCGGAACCTACGAGCAGTACTTC. As protein: CASSPPLGTGGTYEQYF.

The CDR3 reads CASRGGNQETQYF. For the CDR3, the DNA is TGTGCCAGCAGGGGGGGGAACCAAGAGACCCAGTACTTC. The genes are TRBV12-3 or TRBV12-4 and TRBJ2-5; 7 nucleotides agree with TRBD2. The CDR3 has 13 residues. The V segment lost 6 bases and the J segment 0 bases; nucleotides outside the gene matches: 1.

This chain joins TRBV27 and TRBJ1-2, with TRBD1 as a possible D gene (6 bases). Trimming removed 5 bases at V and 8 bases at J, with 18 bases between. In germline, CDR1 is MNHEY, CDR2 SMNVEV (reference sequence). There are 14 residues in the CDR3. In nucleotides, the CDR3 is TGTGCCAGCAGTCCAGGGGCGGGTCTGGGAGGCTACACCTTC. Translation: CASSPGAGLGGYTF.

The gene calls are TRBV29-1 and TRBJ1-2; the D is unclear. The CDR3 totals 12 residues. The germline V gene encodes CDR1 SQVTM and CDR2 ANQGSEA. Trimming removed 7 bases at V and 4 bases at J, with 13 bases between. In DNA, the CDR3 is TGCAGCGGAGGATTAGGTACCTATGGCTACACCTTC. It is translated as CSGGLGTYGYTF.

With regard to this clone: A junction end diverges from the germline sequence, so it may reflect a read error. The chain carries TRBV5-6 and TRBJ1-5; possible D gene TRBD1, 6 bases. The CDR3 length is 13 residues. The germline V gene encodes CDR1 SGHDT and CDR2 YYEEEE. This CDR3 reads CASSLDRNQPQHF. DNA of the CDR3: TGTGCCAGCAGTTTGGACAGAAATCAGCCCCAGCATTTT.

J is TRBJ1-2 and V is TRBV7-3; D is unresolved. The CDR3 length is 13 residues. The germline gives CDR1 SGHTA, CDR2 FQGTGA. V was clipped by 7 bases and J by 0 bases, with 9 bases between them. As DNA, the CDR3 is TGTGCCAGCACCAGTCAAGCTAACTATGGCTACACCTTC. Its protein is CASTSQANYGYTF.

This sequence joins TRBV29-1 and TRBJ1-2; 7 bases align to TRBD1. From germline, CDR1 is SQVTM and CDR2 ANQGSEA. The V gene end was trimmed by 3 bases and the J gene end by 3 bases; junction bases not matched to a gene: 4. The CDR3 contains 13 residues. In DNA, the CDR3 is TGCAGCGTTGAGGGGACAGTACACTATGGCTACACCTTC. This translates into CSVEGTVHYGYTF.

The genes are TRBV28 and TRBJ2-4; 8 bases are a match to TRBD1. Germline CDR1 is MDHEN and CDR2 is SYDVKM. After removal of 9 bases from V and 2 bases from J, the junction contained 6 bases not matched to a gene. This CDR3 has 14 amino acids. CDR3 in DNA: TGTGCCAGTAGACAGGGGTCGTCCAAAAACATTCAGTACTTC. Translating it yields CASRQGSSKNIQYF.

This clone has a handful of counts. This chain connects TRBV18 to TRBJ1-3; perhaps TRBD1 as D (6 bases). V shed 4 bases and J shed 0 bases, with 16 bases lying between them. The CDR3 extends over 17 amino acids. Germline-derived CDR1 and CDR2 are KGHSH and LQKENI. The DNA of the CDR3 is TGTGCCAGCTCACTTCGGCCTACAGGGAGCTCTGGAAACACCATATATTTT. Translating gives CASSLRPTGSSGNTIYF.

There are a few counts of this clone. The sample has other DNA sequences that encode this CDR3 too. The chain has TRBV6-1 and TRBJ1-5, with 8 bases identical to TRBD1. The CDR3 loop spans 17 amino acids. Germline loops: CDR1 MNHNS, CDR2 SASEGT. The ends lost 4 bases at V and 6 bases at J; junction bases unmatched: 14. CDR3 DNA sequence: TGTGCCAGCAGTGTCTCACTCTCAGGGGGCTCGGGTCAGCCCCAGCATTTT. Its protein product is CASSVSLSGGSGQPQHF.

The table lists this clone with a count of one. The chain uses TRBV4-3 and TRBJ2-2, with TRBD2 matching 7 bases. The CDR3 loop spans 17 amino acids. Per the germline V gene, CDR1 is LGHNA and CDR2 is YSLEER. Trimming took 4 bases from V and 2 from J; bases not matched to a gene: 10. In nucleotides, the CDR3 is TGCGCCAGCAGCCGGGAGGGCAGGGCTTATAACACCGGGGAGCTGTTTTTT. Translated, it gives CASSREGRAYNTGELFF.

The chain has TRBV7-2 and TRBJ2-5; 9 nucleotides agree with TRBD2. Germline V gene data show CDR1 as SGHTA and CDR2 as FQGNSA. After removal of 4 bases from V and 0 bases from J, the junction contained 3 bases not matched to a gene. This CDR3 contains 15 residues. The CDR3 spells CASSSRLADQETQYF. CDR3 nucleotides: TGTGCCAGCAGCTCCCGACTAGCGGACCAAGAGACCCAGTACTTC.

The chain uses TRBV28 and TRBJ1-3, with no clear D. CDR1 and CDR2 (germline): MDHEN, SYDVKM. The CDR3 is 14 residues long. Trimming pared 6 bases from V and 2 bases from J, leaving 11 bases between. The CDR3 nucleotides read TGTGCCAGCAGCATGGGAGGAACTGGAAACACCATATATTTT. Amino acid sequence: CASSMGGTGNTIYF.

The DNA of the CDR3 is TGTGCCAGCAGTTACTCTCCAGCGGTCGTAACCTACGAGCAGTACTTC. It translates to CASSYSPAVVTYEQYF. The rearrangement joins TRBV6-6 to TRBJ2-7; D may be TRBD2 (5 bases). Germline CDR1 MNHNY, CDR2 SVGAGI (reference sequence). The V end lost 0 bases, the J end lost 2 bases, and 14 bases lay between the germline ends. The CDR3 extends over 16 amino acids.

J is TRBJ2-7 and V is TRBV7-9; 9 nucleotides line up with TRBD1. This CDR3 contains 14 residues. Germline-derived CDR1 and CDR2 are SEHNR and FQNEAQ (reference sequence). Trimming at V came to 3 bases and at J to 5 bases, leaving 5 bases not matched to a gene. This chain's CDR3 is CASSFGQGIDEQYF. In DNA form, the CDR3 reads TGTGCCAGCAGCTTTGGACAGGGGATCGACGAGCAGTACTTC. Filled out from reference TRBV7-9 and TRBJ2-7, the complete variable domain reads DTGVSQNPRHKITKRGQNVTFRCDPISEHNRLYWYRQTLGQGPEFLTYFQNEAQLEKSRLLSDRFSAERPKGSFSTLEIQRTEQGDSAMYLCASSFGQGIDEQYFGPGTRLTVT.

The chain joins TRBV30 to TRBJ1-3; no reliable D call. This CDR3 contains 13 residues. Germline V lookup: CDR1 GTSNPN, CDR2 SVGIG (reference sequence). With 7 bases removed from V and 0 bases from J, the gap between germline ends came to 10 bases. CDR3 in DNA: TGTGCCTCCGAGCGGTTCTCTGGAAACACCATATATTTT. As protein: CASERFSGNTIYF.

V is TRBV18 and J is TRBJ1-1, with 7 bases lining up with TRBD1. CDR1 and CDR2 (germline): KGHSH, LQKENI. This CDR3 has 14 residues. V shed 5 bases, J shed 5 bases, and the junction held 8 bases outside the gene matches. The CDR3 loop is CASSSGRGITEAFF. In nucleotides, the CDR3 is TGTGCCAGCTCATCCGGCAGGGGGATTACTGAAGCTTTCTTT.

This chain uses TRBV11-2 with TRBJ1-2; a weak D match, TRBD1 (6 bases). Trimming left V 5 bases short and J 8 bases short, with 21 bases between. The CDR3 is 15 residues long. Germline V CDR1 and CDR2: SGHAT, FQNNGV. The CDR3 DNA is TGTGCCAGCAGCCCGTTGACAGGCAGAAAGGGGGGCTACACCTTC. The encoded protein is CASSPLTGRKGGYTF.

The V call is TRBV5-6, the J call TRBJ2-7, with 9 bases matching TRBD2. The CDR3 sequence is 15 residues long. V lost 2 bases to trimming and J lost 6 bases; unmatched junction nucleotides: 9. The V gene's germline CDR1 is SGHDT and CDR2 YYEEEE. CDR3 in amino acids: CASSFGGGAFAEQYF. The CDR3 nucleotides are TGTGCCAGCAGCTTCGGCGGGGGGGCCTTTGCCGAGCAGTACTTC.

The chain couples TRBV6-2 or TRBV6-3 to TRBJ2-7; D ambiguous. This CDR3 comprises 13 residues. V was trimmed by 0 bases and J by 4 bases, leaving 7 bases between them. From germline, CDR1 is MNHEY and CDR2 SVGEGT. The CDR3 is CASSYSASYEQYF. CDR3 nucleotide sequence: TGTGCCAGCAGTTACTCTGCTAGTTACGAGCAGTACTTC.

This chain joins TRBV14 and TRBJ1-6; the D gene is possibly TRBD1 (6 bases). The germline V gene encodes CDR1 SGHDN and CDR2 FVKESK. The CDR3 runs 13 residues. Trimming left V 7 bases short and J 6 bases short, with 10 bases between. CDR3 DNA sequence: TGTGCCAGCAACCGGGACATTAATTCACCCCTCCACTTT. Its protein product is CASNRDINSPLHF.

Only a few counts were recorded for this clone. The chain has TRBV2 and TRBJ2-5; weak D call: TRBD1 (6 bases). Germline V CDR1 and CDR2: SNHLY, FYNNEI. The CDR3 runs to 14 residues. Trimming took off 6 bases at V and 5 bases at J, with 16 bases between the two ends. CDR3 nucleotide sequence: TGTGCCAGCAGCCTTTCGTGGGGGCTTGAGACCCAGTACTTC. Translation gives CASSLSWGLETQYF.

The genes are TRBV19 and TRBJ2-7, with 10 nucleotides matching TRBD2. From germline, CDR1 is LNHDA and CDR2 SQIVND (reference sequence). The V gene end was trimmed by 4 bases and the J gene end by 1 base; junction bases not matched to a gene: 7. CDR3 length: 16 residues. CDR3 protein: CASSSGLAVGSYEQYF. The CDR3 coding sequence is TGTGCCAGTAGTAGCGGACTAGCGGTGGGATCCTACGAGCAGTACTTC.

The rearrangement uses TRBV19 and TRBJ1-1; possible D gene TRBD1, 6 bases. The CDR3 has 13 residues. Germline-derived CDR1 and CDR2 are LNHDA and SQIVND (reference sequence). With 9 bases removed from V and 4 bases from J, the gap between germline ends came to 15 bases. The CDR3, as DNA: TGTGCCAGCTCCGAGCAGGGGAGCACTGAAGCTTTCTTT. Translation: CASSEQGSTEAFF.

This clone was counted once. The chain uses TRBV7-2 and TRBJ2-1, with a weak D call TRBD2 (7 bases). From germline, CDR1 is SGHTA and CDR2 FQGNSA. V lost 1 base and J lost 10, with 17 bases in between. The CDR3 runs to 15 residues. The CDR3 DNA follows: TGTGCCAGCAGCTTAGAAGGGGGGGGTAGGGTAGAGCAGTTCTTC. Translation: CASSLEGGGRVEQFF. Together with reference TRBV7-2 and TRBJ2-1, the CDR3 gives the full variable domain: GAGVSQSPSNKVTEKGKDVELRCDPISGHTALYWYRQSLGQGLEFLIYFQGNSAPDKSGLPSDRFSAERTGGSVSTLTIQRTQQEDSAVYLCASSLEGGGRVEQFFGPGTRLTVL.